The TCR beta chain under discussion was sequenced for a study of OX40 agonist ivuxolimab in advanced cancers. About the study: Cohort: 80% to 85% men, mean age about 60, aged about 20 to 80. Partial responses were observed in three patients, of whom one had hepatocellular carcinoma and two had cutaneous melanoma.

Study-level findings and limits: Compared with CD4+, CD8+ T cells on average had more expanded clones.

As concerns this clone: What it binds is unknown.

Clones were read by immunoSEQ multiplex PCR, and TCRdb kept only the in-frame ones, dropping some. The data show approximately 100,000 clones, with under 95% seen just once and 0.4% to 0.55% held by the top ten. Sequenced material: CD4+ or CD8+ T cells sorted from blood, taken in a trial of the OX40 agonist ivuxolimab. This receptor was identified in an adult with an advanced solid tumor such as melanoma, head and neck, liver or kidney cancer.

CDR3 in DNA: TGTGCCAGCAGCTTTAACCCGGGAGGGCCACGAGAGCAGTTCTTC. Amino acids: CASSFNPGGPREQFF. This chain joins TRBV11-2 and TRBJ2-1, with 8 positions matching TRBD2. Germline values: CDR1 SGHAT, CDR2 FQNNGV. V shed 3 bases and J 10 bases; nucleotides not matched to a gene: 11. CDR3 size: 15 residues.